This TCR beta chain was captured in a study of regulatory T cells in long-lasting Graves disease. Whole-study results and caveats: Those with persistent Graves' had less TCR diversity than newly diagnosed patients. Sharing of public clonotypes was greater in persistent patients (under 3,000) than in new patients (around 1,000).

Details on this clonotype: Its antigen is not identified.

Time point noted: newly diagnosed GD, antithyroid drugs for less than 3 months. TCR sequences were obtained from RNA taken from PBMCs. The authors built TCR beta libraries using iRepertoire HTBI primers and Arm-PCR of CDR3 regions. MiXCR, run by TCRdb on the multiplex PCR reads, gives a single entry per CDR3 protein. This table holds approximately 540,000 distinct CDR3 sequences, 12% found once. These data also featured in a second study, about T cells in Graves' hyperthyroidism and ophthalmopathy. This second study notes: HTBI primers were used for first-round RT-PCR of the TCR CDR3. A median 6.5 months before onset, the model predicted ophthalmopathy.

The sequencing here drew on peripheral blood mononuclear cells (PBMCs), taken at new diagnosis, from a patient treated with antithyroid drugs. The clonotype originates from a woman aged 25 to 39 with Graves disease.

CDR3 sequence reads: CASRSGRQEAFF. DNA for the CDR3: TGCGCCAGCAGGTCGGGACGGCAAGAAGCTTTCTTT. This chain connects TRBV5-1 to TRBJ1-1, with a weak D call TRBD1 (5 bases). CDR3 size: 12 residues. V gave up 5 bases and J gave up 8 bases, with 13 bases separating them. CDR1 is SGHRS, CDR2 YFSETQ, per germline.